The present T cell receptor beta chain was sequenced within a study of shared clonotypes between healthy human individuals. Study results and limitations: Generation probabilities of non-shared clonotypes were lower (relative to those shared by all four donors). Among donors, clonotype sharing was expected to be affected by sequencing depth.

Here immunoSEQ multiplex PCR was the method, and the copy in TCRdb shows in-frame clones only, minus some. Of 2 million to 2.5 million clones in the sample, around 92% were seen once. Looked up from germline, CDR1 is WNHNN and CDR2 is SYGVQD (reference sequence). V lost 2 bases, J lost 2 bases, and 4 bases stayed unmatched. The CDR3 spans 16 residues. A note on this clone: Its target is unknown.

J is TRBJ2-2 and V is TRBV10-1; 8 bases line up with TRBD1. The clonotype originates from a man between 18 and 29 years old in good health. Some clones in this sample may be carry-over from other donors' samples. Material: naive CD4+ T cells from PBMCs. Sample subset: CD45RA+ positively selected. CDR3 amino acids: CASSEVQGGNTGELFF. CDR3 in DNA: TGCGCCAGCAGTGAGGTACAGGGGGGTAACACCGGGGAGCTGTTTTTT.